This T cell receptor beta chain is from a study of T-cell memory formation after mild COVID-19. TCRdb reprocessed the 5' RACE reads with MiXCR, giving one entry per CDR3 protein. This sample has under 200,000 distinct CDR3 sequences; approximately 10% occur once, and the top ten carry 3.8%. For this clonotype: The antigen remains unidentified.

From germline, CDR1 is LGHNA and CDR2 YNFKEQ. The CDR3 loop spans 14 amino acids. V lost 3 bases, J lost 7 bases, and 16 bases lay in between. Overall study findings and caveats: Mainly CM and EM harbored the contracting CD4+ clones; mainly EMRA harbored the CD8+ ones.

This sequence originates from a man aged 18-30 years who had mild COVID-19 (a few samples of this study predate the infection). Cell type and time point are not known. Source material: PBMCs or a T cell subset sorted from them (not recorded which). The chain employs TRBV4-2 and TRBJ2-7; D is perhaps TRBD2 (6 bases). CDR3 region: CASSQGGRPGEQYF. As DNA, the CDR3 is TGTGCCAGCAGCCAGGGGGGACGACCAGGAGAGCAGTACTTC.